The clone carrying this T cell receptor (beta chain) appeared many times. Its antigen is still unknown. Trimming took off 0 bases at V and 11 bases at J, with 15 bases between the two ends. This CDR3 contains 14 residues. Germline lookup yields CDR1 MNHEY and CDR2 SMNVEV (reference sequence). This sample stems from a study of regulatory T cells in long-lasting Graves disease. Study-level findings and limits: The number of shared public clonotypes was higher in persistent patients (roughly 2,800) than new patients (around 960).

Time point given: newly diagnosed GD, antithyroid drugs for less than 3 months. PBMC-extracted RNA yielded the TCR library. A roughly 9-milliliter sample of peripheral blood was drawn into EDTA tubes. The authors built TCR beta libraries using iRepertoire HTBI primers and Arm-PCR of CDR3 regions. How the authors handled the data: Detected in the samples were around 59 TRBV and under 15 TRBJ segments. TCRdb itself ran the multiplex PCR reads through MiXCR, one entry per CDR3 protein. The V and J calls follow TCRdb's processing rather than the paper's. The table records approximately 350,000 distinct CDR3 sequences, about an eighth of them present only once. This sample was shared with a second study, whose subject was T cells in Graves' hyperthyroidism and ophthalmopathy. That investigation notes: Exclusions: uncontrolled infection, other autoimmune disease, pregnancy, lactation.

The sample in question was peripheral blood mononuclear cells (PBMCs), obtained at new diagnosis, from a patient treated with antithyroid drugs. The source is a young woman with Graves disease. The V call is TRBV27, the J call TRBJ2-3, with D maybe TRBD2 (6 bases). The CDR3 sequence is CASSLSGGTDLQYF. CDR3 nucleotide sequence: TGTGCCAGCAGTTTATCCGGGGGTACGGATTTGCAGTATTTT.